The source of this T cell receptor (beta chain) is a study of T cells in localized non-small cell lung cancer. Study-wide findings and caveats: Researchers found a median around 50 of the top 100 tumor clones in adjacent lung.

The CDR3 extends over 12 amino acids. Between the trimmed V and J ends, which lost 6 bases and 7 bases, there was a span of 12 bases. CDR1 is SNHLY, CDR2 FYNNEI, per germline. Sequenced by immunoSEQ multiplex PCR; TCRdb stores in-frame clones only, minus some. The table includes tens of thousands of clones, around 85% detected once. In regard to this clone: Antigen specificity is unknown.

This TCR was sampled from a woman aged 35 to 70 with stage I lung adenocarcinoma. V is TRBV2 and J is TRBJ1-2, with D unresolved. The source was peripheral blood, collected before any cancer treatment. The CDR3 is CASRDRAGGYTF. CDR3 DNA: TGTGCCAGCAGGGATCGGGCGGGTGGCTACACCTTC.